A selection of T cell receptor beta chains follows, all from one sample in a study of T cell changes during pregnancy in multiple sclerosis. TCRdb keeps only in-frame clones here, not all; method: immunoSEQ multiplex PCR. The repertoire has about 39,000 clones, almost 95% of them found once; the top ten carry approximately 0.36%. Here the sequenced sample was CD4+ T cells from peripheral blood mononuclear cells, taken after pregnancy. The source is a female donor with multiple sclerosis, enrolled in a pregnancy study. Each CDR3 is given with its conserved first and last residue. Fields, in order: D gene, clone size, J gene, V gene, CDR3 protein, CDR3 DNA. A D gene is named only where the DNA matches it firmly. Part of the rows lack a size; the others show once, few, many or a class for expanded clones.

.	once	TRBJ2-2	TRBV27	CATRTVTGELFF	TGTGCCACTAGGACAGTCACCGGGGAGCTGTTTTTT
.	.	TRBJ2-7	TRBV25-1	CASTPEGRTSGEQYF	TGTGCCAGCACTCCCGAAGGGAGGACGTCCGGAGAGCAGTACTTC
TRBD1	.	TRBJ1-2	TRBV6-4	CASSDNRGYTF	TGTGCCAGCAGTGACAACAGGGGTTACACCTTC
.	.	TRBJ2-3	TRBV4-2	CASSQDPSTDTQYF	TGTGCCAGCAGCCAAGACCCTAGCACAGATACGCAGTATTTT
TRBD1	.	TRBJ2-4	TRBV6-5	CASSSWTGWAKNIQYF	TGTGCCAGCAGTTCCTGGACAGGGTGGGCCAAAAACATTCAGTACTTC
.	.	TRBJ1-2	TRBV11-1	CASSFEPQRGYTF	TGTGCCAGCAGCTTCGAGCCCCAACGTGGCTACACCTTC
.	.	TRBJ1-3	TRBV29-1	CSVGSSGNTIYF	TGCAGCGTAGGGAGCTCTGGAAACACCATATATTTT
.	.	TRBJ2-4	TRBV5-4	CASSDRRAEENIQYF	TGTGCCAGCAGCGATAGGCGGGCAGAGGAAAACATTCAGTACTTC
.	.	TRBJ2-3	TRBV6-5	CASTPGLFTDTQYF	TGTGCCAGCACCCCGGGACTTTTCACAGATACGCAGTATTTT
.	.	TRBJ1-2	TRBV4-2	CASSSGQTYGYTF	TGTGCCAGCAGCTCCGGACAGACCTATGGCTACACCTTC
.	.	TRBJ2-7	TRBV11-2	CASATLRGGGYEQYF	TGTGCCAGCGCCACACTACGGGGAGGAGGATACGAGCAGTACTTC
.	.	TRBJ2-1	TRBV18	CASSPNRGNKAARLGGNEQFF	TGTGCCAGCTCACCAAATAGGGGAAACAAGGCCGCTAGGTTGGGTGGCAATGAGCAGTTCTTC
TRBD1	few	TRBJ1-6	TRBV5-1	CASSRTGTNSPLHF	TGCGCCAGCAGCCGGACAGGGACTAATTCACCCCTCCACTTT
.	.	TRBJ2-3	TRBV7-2	CASSPVSDTQYF	TGTGCCAGCAGCCCGGTCTCAGATACGCAGTATTTT
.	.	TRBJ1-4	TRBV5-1	CASSLEIPGEKLFF	TGCGCCAGCAGCTTGGAAATACCGGGTGAAAAACTGTTTTTT
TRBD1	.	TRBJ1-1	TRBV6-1	CASSATGDTEAFF	TGTGCCAGCAGTGCGACAGGGGACACTGAAGCTTTCTTT